Presented here are 16 T cell receptor beta chains from one specimen sequenced in a study of response to subunit inactivated influenza vaccine. TCRdb reprocessed the RT-PCR reads with MiXCR, giving one entry per CDR3 protein. There are about 520,000 distinct CDR3 sequences in the sample; 9.5% to 13% occur only once, and roughly 12% lies in the top ten. The sequencing here drew on PBMCs from blood, taken roughly 45 days after vaccination. These receptors were collected from a man aged 45-65 years who received an inactivated influenza vaccine.

The chain links TRBV20-1 to TRBJ2-1; 7 nucleotides line up with TRBD2. The CDR3 runs to 13 residues. The junction had 10 bases not matched to a gene; V was cut back by 6 bases and J by 8 bases. The germline CDR1 and CDR2 sequences are DFQATT and SNEGSKA (reference sequence). The CDR3 region has the DNA TGCAGTGCCCCGCGCGGGGGTAGGGATGAGCAGTTCTTC. Its translation is CSAPRGGRDEQFF.

The V call is TRBV6-2 or TRBV6-3, the J call TRBJ1-1; D is unresolved. V was pared by 5 bases and J by 4 bases, with 11 bases between. The germline V gene has CDR1 MNHEY and CDR2 SVGEGT. The CDR3 runs 13 residues. The CDR3 here is CASSVLLSTEAFF. The CDR3 region has the DNA TGTGCCAGCAGTGTCCTCCTTAGCACTGAAGCTTTCTTT.

There are a few counts of this clonotype. The chain has TRBV12-3 or TRBV12-4 and TRBJ2-1, with 10 bases aligning to TRBD2. The CDR3 loop spans 14 amino acids. J was trimmed by 10 bases and V by 4 bases; bases with no gene match: 7. CDR3 coding DNA: TGTGCCAGCAGTTCCAGCGGGAGGGCGAAGGAGCAGTTCTTC. Translated, it gives CASSSSGRAKEQFF.

This clonotype has only a few counts. The chain has TRBV27 and TRBJ1-5, with D hard to call. V lost 9 bases, J lost 3 bases, and 15 bases lay in between. Looked up from germline, CDR1 is MNHEY and CDR2 is SMNVEV (reference sequence). This CDR3 comprises 14 residues. The CDR3 nucleotides are TGTGCCAGTGGTTCCAGACACCTCAATCAGCCCCAGCATTTT. Protein: CASGSRHLNQPQHF.

The chain recombines TRBV4-3 with TRBJ2-7, with D perhaps assigned TRBD1 or TRBD2 (5 bases each). Trimming took off 0 bases at V and 3 bases at J, with 18 bases between the two ends. Germline-derived CDR1 and CDR2 are LGHNA and YSLEER. There are 17 residues in the CDR3. The CDR3 nucleotides are TGCGCCAGCAGCCAAGAAGGGTCGGGACGGTATTTCTACGAGCAGTACTTC. It translates to CASSQEGSGRYFYEQYF.

The gene calls are TRBV28 and TRBJ2-1; D perhaps matches TRBD2 (6 bases). The germline V gene has CDR1 MDHEN and CDR2 SYDVKM. Trimming cost V 4 bases and J 9 bases, with 10 bases left between them. The CDR3 spans 12 residues. The CDR3 is CASSSGRGEQFF. The CDR3, as DNA: TGTGCCAGCAGTTCGGGGCGGGGTGAGCAGTTCTTC.

The chain carries TRBV15 and TRBJ2-3; D is undetermined. Germline lookup yields CDR1 LNHNV and CDR2 YYDKDF (reference sequence). CDR3 size: 13 residues. V was pared by 1 base and J by 4 bases, with 6 bases between. CDR3 nucleotide sequence: TGTGCCACCAGCAGAGTAACGGCAGATACGCAGTATTTT. This gives the protein CATSRVTADTQYF.

V gene TRBV10-3 combines with J gene TRBJ1-5; D call uncertain. V lost 3 bases and J lost 4, with 4 bases in between. The CDR3 has 12 residues. Per germline, CDR1 ENHRY and CDR2 SYGVKD. The CDR3 spells CAISDVNQPQHF. DNA for the CDR3: TGTGCCATCAGTGACGTAAATCAGCCCCAGCATTTT.

In its sample, this clonotype was seen a few times. CDR3 bases: TGTGCCAGCTCACCAATTGTCGGCAGGGCTTATTACAATGAGCAGTTCTTC. This codes for CASSPIVGRAYYNEQFF. V usage is TRBV18 and J usage is TRBJ2-1; tentatively, D is TRBD1 (5 bases). Trimming removed 2 bases at V and 4 bases at J, with 18 bases between. This CDR3 has 17 amino acids. Germline values: CDR1 KGHSH, CDR2 LQKENI.

The chain uses TRBV11-2 and TRBJ2-2; 11 nucleotides match TRBD2. The V gene end was trimmed by 6 bases and the J gene end by 2 bases; junction bases not matched to a gene: 17. CDR1 SGHAT and CDR2 FQNNGV come from the germline V gene. There are 20 residues in the CDR3. The CDR3 DNA is TGTGCCAGCAGAACAAACCGCGGCACTAGCGGGAGTTCTAACACCGGGGAGCTGTTTTTT. Residues: CASRTNRGTSGSSNTGELFF.

This clonotype was seen only a few times. The chain is built from TRBV5-5 and TRBJ1-6; weak D call: TRBD1 (5 bases). This CDR3 region has 15 residues. The germline V gene has CDR1 SGHKS and CDR2 YYEKEE (reference sequence). Between the trimmed V and J ends, which lost 0 bases and 10 bases, there was a span of 14 bases. The chain's CDR3 is CASSLDGTGLSPLHF. CDR3 nucleotides: TGTGCCAGCAGCTTGGATGGGACCGGGTTATCACCCCTCCACTTT.

This clonotype appeared many times. The chain joins TRBV7-3 to TRBJ2-5; D possibly matches TRBD1 or TRBD2 (6 bases each). The CDR3 has 14 amino acids. Germline V lookup: CDR1 SGHTA, CDR2 FQGTGA. The germline V and J ends were trimmed by 5 bases and 5 bases, with 15 bases remaining between them. The CDR3: CASSVNRDSETQYF. The CDR3 nucleotides are TGTGCCAGCAGCGTAAACAGGGACTCGGAGACCCAGTACTTC.

This rearrangement joins TRBV7-8 to TRBJ2-3, with D perhaps matching TRBD2 (5 bases). Germline-derived CDR1 and CDR2 are SGHVS and FQNEAQ. Trimming cost V 5 bases and J 1 base, with 16 bases left between them. CDR3 length: 16 residues. Here the CDR3 reads CASSQYRMGGTDTQYF. The CDR3 DNA sequence: TGTGCCAGCAGCCAATATAGAATGGGAGGCACAGATACGCAGTATTTT.

There are a few counts of this clonotype. The chain combines TRBV5-6 with TRBJ2-7; TRBD1 might be the D (6 bases). CDR1 SGHDT and CDR2 YYEEEE come from the germline V gene. The CDR3 loop spans 12 amino acids. V lost 5 bases and J lost 4, with 10 bases in between. This chain's CDR3 is CASRIQGYEQYF. CDR3 in DNA: TGTGCCAGCAGAATACAGGGTTACGAGCAGTACTTC.

This clonotype was seen a few times. This chain uses TRBV15 with TRBJ2-7, with a tentative D call TRBD1 (5 bases). V was pared by 0 bases and J by 0 bases, with 12 bases between. The CDR3 is 16 amino acids. Germline-derived CDR1 and CDR2 are LNHNV and YYDKDF (reference sequence). CDR3 sequence reads: CATSRDGAGTSYEQYF. The CDR3 DNA reads TGTGCCACCAGCAGAGATGGGGCAGGAACCTCCTACGAGCAGTACTTC.

There are many counts of this clonotype. This chain connects TRBV12-3 or TRBV12-4 to TRBJ1-5; 8 bases are shared with TRBD1. The CDR3 is 13 residues long. V lost 10 bases, J lost 4 bases, and 6 bases stayed unmatched. The CDR3 sequence: CATGRDRNQPQHF. As DNA, the CDR3 is TGTGCCACCGGGAGGGACAGGAATCAGCCCCAGCATTTT.